Below are 31 T cell receptor beta chains sequenced from a single sample in a study of CD8+ T cells in alopecia areata. In each case, RNA was isolated and then reverse transcribed into cDNA as the sequencing template. Using immunoSEQ multiplex PCR, the repertoire was profiled, and TCRdb retains in-frame clones only, with some absent. This table has about 69,000 clones, roughly 60% appearing once. The sequenced sample was CD8+ T cells sorted from blood, obtained at week 0. The receptors were sampled from a human donor with alopecia areata.

This clone was observed a few times. This sequence joins TRBV29-1 and TRBJ1-1; D may be TRBD1 (6 bases). The CDR3 is 12 residues long. Looked up from germline, CDR1 is SQVTM and CDR2 is ANQGSEA. V was cut by 3 bases and J by 5 bases, with 10 bases left in between. In nucleotides, the CDR3 is TGCAGCGTTGAGGGGGCCTTTACTGAAGCTTTCTTT. It yields the protein CSVEGAFTEAFF.

This clone was detected a few times. The CDR3 sequence: CSVVDPPSVGYTF. CDR3 DNA: TGCAGCGTGGTGGACCCCCCAAGCGTCGGCTACACCTTC. The chain joins TRBV29-1 to TRBJ1-2, with unresolved D. V was shortened by 6 bases and J by 8 bases, with 19 bases between the two germline ends. Germline CDR1 SQVTM, CDR2 ANQGSEA. This CDR3 is 13 amino acids long.

As for this clone: The same CDR3 also results from other DNA sequences found in this sample. J is TRBJ1-1 and V is TRBV27, with D tentatively TRBD1 (5 bases). The length of the CDR3 is 14 residues. The germline CDR1 and CDR2 sequences are MNHEY and SMNVEV (reference sequence). The V end was cut by 2 bases, the J end by 0 bases, with 7 bases between. Written as DNA, the CDR3 is TGTGCCAGCAGTTTAGGGGGGATGAACACTGAAGCTTTCTTT. The encoded protein is CASSLGGMNTEAFF.

The gene calls are TRBV9 and TRBJ2-1; D is undetermined. V was cut by 0 bases and J by 10 bases, with 11 bases left in between. The germline V gene has CDR1 SGDLS and CDR2 YYNGEE. The CDR3 totals 13 residues. This chain's CDR3 is CASSVATENEQFF. The CDR3 DNA follows: TGTGCCAGCAGCGTAGCTACAGAGAACGAGCAGTTCTTC.

V is TRBV27 and J is TRBJ2-3; possibly TRBD2 for D (5 bases). Germline CDR1 and CDR2: MNHEY and SMNVEV (reference sequence). V shed 6 bases and J shed 1 base, with 20 bases lying between them. The CDR3 runs to 17 residues. The CDR3 DNA sequence: TGTGCCAGCAGCGGGATCCCTGTTTTCGGGCGCACAGATACGCAGTATTTT. Translating it yields CASSGIPVFGRTDTQYF.

This clone came up a few times. V usage is TRBV11-2 and J usage is TRBJ1-3, with D unresolved. The length of the CDR3 is 11 residues. CDR1 SGHAT and CDR2 FQNNGV come from the germline V gene. V was trimmed by 1 base and J by 10 bases, leaving 5 bases between them. The CDR3: CASSLAETIYF. CDR3 bases: TGTGCCAGCAGCTTAGCAGAGACCATATATTTT.

V gene TRBV11-2 combines with J gene TRBJ2-5; D unclear. Germline values: CDR1 SGHAT, CDR2 FQNNGV. Trimming left V 4 bases short and J 2 bases short, with 20 bases between. CDR3 length equals 17 residues. CDR3 bases: TGTGCCAGCAGCTCTCCAATCTCGTGGACGGTGCAAGAGACCCAGTACTTC. Residues: CASSSPISWTVQETQYF.

The chain couples TRBV29-1 to TRBJ2-1, with TRBD2 identical over 10 bases. The CDR3 consists of 14 residues. Germline CDR1 reads SQVTM; CDR2 reads ANQGSEA. With 7 bases clipped from V and 3 bases from J, the junction kept 6 bases outside the gene matches. In DNA, the CDR3 is TGCAGCGCGACCTGGACTAGCGGCTACAATGAGCAGTTCTTC. It specifies CSATWTSGYNEQFF.

V is TRBV30 and J is TRBJ2-1, with 10 bases fitting TRBD1. V lost 2 bases and J lost 3; bases outside the gene matches: 7. Germline loops: CDR1 GTSNPN, CDR2 SVGIG (reference sequence). The CDR3 runs to 16 residues. The CDR3 is CAWSPRDRGVYNEQFF. The CDR3 DNA sequence: TGTGCCTGGAGTCCCCGGGACAGGGGCGTCTACAATGAGCAGTTCTTC. Looking up the rest from reference TRBV30 and TRBJ2-1 gives the full variable domain: SQTIHQWPATLVQPVGSPLSLECTVEGTSNPNLYWYRQAAGRGLQLLFYSVGIGQISSEVPQNLSASRPQDRQFILSSKKLLLSDSGFYLCAWSPRDRGVYNEQFFGPGTRLTVL.

The chain has TRBV6-4 and TRBJ2-3, with D possibly TRBD1 on 6 matching bases. This CDR3 is 14 amino acids long. Germline CDR1 is MRHNA and CDR2 is SNTAGT. V was pared by 2 bases and J by 0 bases, with 6 bases between. The CDR3 spells CASSDGGSTDTQYF. The CDR3 nucleotides are TGTGCCAGCAGTGACGGGGGCAGCACAGATACGCAGTATTTT.

The sample holds a few counts of this clone. The chain couples TRBV29-1 to TRBJ2-7, with D maybe TRBD1 (6 bases). The V and J ends lost 1 base and 0 bases respectively, with 10 bases between them. The CDR3 has 14 residues. Germline V gives CDR1 SQVTM, CDR2 ANQGSEA. CDR3 sequence: CSVEGLTGSYEQYF. In DNA form, the CDR3 reads TGCAGCGTTGAAGGGCTGACAGGCTCCTACGAGCAGTACTTC.

The V gene is TRBV5-1, the J gene TRBJ2-3; 10 bases agree with TRBD2. The trim removed 0 bases at V and 5 bases at J, leaving 9 bases unmatched. Germline CDR1 and CDR2: SGHRS and YFSETQ. The CDR3 is 17 residues long. Here the CDR3 DNA reads TGCGCCAGCAGCTTGGCCCCTAGCGGGGGAAATATAGATACGCAGTATTTT. Protein product: CASSLAPSGGNIDTQYF.

This clone has more than one count but fewer than ten. This chain joins TRBV9 and TRBJ2-2; TRBD1 matches 7 bases. CDR3 length: 15 amino acids. CDR1 is SGDLS and CDR2 is YYNGEE in the germline V gene. V gave up 3 bases and J gave up 4 bases; unmatched junction bases: 6. CDR3 region: CASSGTGVVTGELFF. The CDR3 nucleotides are TGTGCCAGCAGCGGTACAGGGGTAGTCACCGGGGAGCTGTTTTTT.

The rearrangement links TRBV30 to TRBJ1-4, with D possibly being TRBD1 (5 bases). The ends were cut back, 5 bases at V and 3 bases at J, with 10 bases in the middle. Germline CDR1 GTSNPN, CDR2 SVGIG (reference sequence). CDR3 length: 13 amino acids. The chain's CDR3 is CAWSGNPNEKLFF. CDR3 coding DNA: TGTGCCTGGTCAGGGAACCCTAATGAAAAACTGTTTTTT.

DNA for the CDR3: TGCGCCAGCTTTTCAGGAGAGAACACTGAAGCTTTCTTT. Protein product: CASFSGENTEAFF. The gene calls are TRBV5-1 and TRBJ1-1; no reliable D call. Germline V gives CDR1 SGHRS, CDR2 YFSETQ. The CDR3 covers 13 residues. Between the trimmed V and J ends, which lost 7 bases and 1 base, there was a span of 11 bases.

CDR3 in amino acids: CASSEAHHRDTQETQYF. In DNA form, the CDR3 reads TGTGCCAGCAGTGAAGCGCACCACCGGGACACGCAAGAGACCCAGTACTTC. This chain links TRBV2 with TRBJ2-5, with D maybe TRBD1 (6 bases). CDR1 is SNHLY and CDR2 is FYNNEI in the germline V gene. The CDR3 is 17 amino acids. The V gene lost 0 bases and the J gene lost 2 bases, with 16 bases spanning the gap.

The chain uses TRBV19 and TRBJ2-7; 8 bases agree with TRBD2. The CDR3 extends over 15 amino acids. J lost 4 bases, V lost 1 base, and 6 bases had no gene match. Per the germline V gene, CDR1 is LNHDA and CDR2 is SQIVND (reference sequence). The CDR3 spells CASSIVPAGVYEQYF. The CDR3 coding sequence is TGTGCCAGTAGTATAGTGCCAGCGGGGGTTTACGAGCAGTACTTC.

This clone was detected only a few times. This chain links TRBV4-1 with TRBJ2-3, with D perhaps TRBD1 or TRBD2 (5 bases each). V dropped 0 bases and J dropped 0 bases, with 22 bases sitting between them. The CDR3 is 20 residues long. Germline CDR1 and CDR2: MGHRA and YSYEKL. The CDR3 sequence is CASSQEDSPGTWDSTDTQYF. The CDR3 DNA sequence: TGCGCCAGCAGCCAAGAAGACTCGCCCGGGACCTGGGATAGCACAGATACGCAGTATTTT.

V and J are TRBV19 and TRBJ1-1; 7 bases line up with TRBD1. CDR1 LNHDA and CDR2 SQIVND come from the germline V gene (reference sequence). The V segment lost 1 base and the J segment 8 bases; nucleotides outside the gene matches: 4. CDR3 length equals 13 residues. The CDR3 DNA reads TGTGCCAGTAGTATAGCAGGGGGATGGGAAGCTTTCTTT. It codes for CASSIAGGWEAFF.

V is TRBV7-7 and J is TRBJ2-5, with a weak D call TRBD2 (5 bases). Germline V lookup: CDR1 SSHAT, CDR2 FNYEAQ (reference sequence). V lost 3 bases, J lost 0 bases, and 11 bases lay in between. The length of the CDR3 is 15 residues. This CDR3 reads CASSFSFGDQETQYF. Here the CDR3 DNA reads TGTGCCAGCAGCTTTTCTTTCGGGGACCAAGAGACCCAGTACTTC.

The V and J genes are TRBV4-1 and TRBJ2-3; D gene unclear. Trimming left V 3 bases short and J 2 bases short, with 0 bases between. The CDR3 is 11 residues long. Germline lookup yields CDR1 MGHRA and CDR2 YSYEKL. The chain's CDR3 is CASSHTDTQYF. CDR3 bases: TGCGCCAGCAGCCACACAGATACGCAGTATTTT.

This clone was observed a few times. The chain is built from TRBV5-1 and TRBJ2-7; tentative D call: TRBD1 (6 bases). Trimming shortened V by 1 base and J by 7 bases, and 18 bases separated the two germline ends. CDR3 size: 15 residues. The germline CDR1 and CDR2 sequences are SGHRS and YFSETQ. The CDR3, as DNA: TGCGCCAGCAGCTTGTACACAGGGTCTTGGAAAGAGCAGTACTTC. Translating gives CASSLYTGSWKEQYF.

The chain carries TRBV29-1 and TRBJ2-7, with 11 bases aligning to TRBD2. Looked up from germline, CDR1 is SQVTM and CDR2 is ANQGSEA. The CDR3 is 13 amino acids. Trimming cost V 2 bases and J 3 bases; bases outside gene matches: 0. CDR3 amino acids: CSVELAGGYEQYF. In DNA form, the CDR3 reads TGCAGCGTTGAACTAGCGGGGGGCTACGAGCAGTACTTC.

The V call is TRBV4-3, the J call TRBJ2-7; no clear D. The CDR3 runs 14 residues. The V gene lost 1 base and the J gene lost 4 bases, with 11 bases spanning the gap. Germline CDR1 reads LGHNA; CDR2 reads YSLEER. The DNA of the CDR3 is TGCGCCAGCAGCCAAGTCGATGAGCGATACGAGCAGTACTTC. Its translation is CASSQVDERYEQYF.

The chain joins TRBV30 to TRBJ2-7; D not certain. The V end was cut by 0 bases, the J end by 6 bases, with 6 bases between. Germline V gene data show CDR1 as GTSNPN and CDR2 as SVGIG (reference sequence). The CDR3 is made up of 11 amino acids. DNA for the CDR3: TGTGCCTGGAGTGTAATCGTCGAGCAGTACTTC. This codes for CAWSVIVEQYF.

The chain couples TRBV7-2 to TRBJ2-7; no firm D call. V was clipped by 5 bases and J by 3 bases, with 17 bases between them. This CDR3 is 15 amino acids long. In germline, CDR1 is SGHTA, CDR2 FQGNSA. CDR3 bases: TGTGCCAGCAGCCTAGAAGGGCCACCAGTCTACGAGCAGTACTTC. Its protein is CASSLEGPPVYEQYF.

This chain uses TRBV7-9 with TRBJ1-2; no clear D. CDR1 is SEHNR, CDR2 FQNEAQ, per germline (reference sequence). This CDR3 spans 15 amino acids. Trimming took 5 bases from V and 8 from J, leaving 21 bases between them. As DNA, the CDR3 is TGTGCCAGCAGCCCGATCTTCGTCGGGGAGGAAGGCTACACCTTC. Translated: CASSPIFVGEEGYTF.

The genes are TRBV14 and TRBJ2-7, with D tentatively TRBD2 (6 bases). The CDR3 is 15 amino acids. Per germline, CDR1 SGHDN and CDR2 FVKESK. Trimming removed 5 bases at V and 3 bases at J, with 17 bases between. The chain's CDR3 is CASSMTREIYYEQYF. CDR3 bases: TGTGCCAGCAGCATGACTAGGGAGATTTACTACGAGCAGTACTTC.

The table lists this clone with a few counts. This chain joins TRBV7-9 and TRBJ2-2; unclear D gene. The CDR3 covers 12 residues. From germline, CDR1 is SEHNR and CDR2 FQNEAQ (reference sequence). Between the trimmed V and J ends, which lost 3 bases and 2 bases, there was a span of 1 base. The CDR3 is CASSFNTGELFF. The DNA of the CDR3 is TGTGCCAGCAGCTTTAACACCGGGGAGCTGTTTTTT.

The chain links TRBV5-6 to TRBJ2-6; D unclear. Looked up from germline, CDR1 is SGHDT and CDR2 is YYEEEE. V shed 4 bases and J shed 5 bases, with 22 bases lying between them. The CDR3 has 18 amino acids. The CDR3 reads CASSMKDGPRYWANVLTF. The CDR3, as DNA: TGTGCCAGCAGCATGAAGGATGGGCCCCGCTACTGGGCCAACGTCCTGACTTTC. The variable domain in full, completed from reference TRBV5-6 and TRBJ2-6, reads DAGVTQSPTHLIKTRGQQVTLRCSPKSGHDTVSWYQQALGQGPQFIFQYYEEEERQRGNFPDRFSGHQFPNYSSELNVNALLLGDSALYLCASSMKDGPRYWANVLTFGAGSRLTVL.

This clone was observed once. CDR3 sequence reads: CASSEWTSDYEQYF. For the CDR3, the DNA is TGTGCCAGCAGTGAATGGACTAGCGATTACGAGCAGTACTTC. The gene calls are TRBV2 and TRBJ2-7; 9 bases fit TRBD2. CDR3 length: 14 residues. CDR1 SNHLY and CDR2 FYNNEI come from the germline V gene. V shed 2 bases and J 4 bases; nucleotides not matched to a gene: 3.